This is a list of T cell receptor beta chains from one sample in a study of T cells in Graves' hyperthyroidism and ophthalmopathy. TCRdb reprocessed the multiplex PCR reads via MiXCR and lists one record per CDR3 protein. Of around 600,000 distinct CDR3 sequences listed, about a sixth are singletons. The material sequenced was blood. The receptors here all came from a woman aged 35 to 49 with Graves' ophthalmopathy. The CDR3 runs from the conserved cysteine through the conserved F or W. The order of the fields is V gene, clone size, D gene, J gene, CDR3 protein, CDR3 DNA. The D gene is left open where the match is weak. Expanded clones are given a class, and other clones once, few, many or no size at all.

TRBV28	NA	NA	TRBJ1-6	CASTASSSYNSPLHF	TGTGCCAGCACCGCTTCGAGCTCCTATAATTCACCCCTCCACTTT
TRBV18	many	TRBD2	TRBJ2-1	CASSHAGDYNEQFF	TGTGCCAGCTCACACGCGGGGGACTACAATGAGCAGTTCTTC
TRBV4-1	many	TRBD2	TRBJ2-7	CASSQDRRESPYEQYF	TGCGCCAGCAGCCAAGATCGGCGGGAGTCCCCCTACGAGCAGTACTTC
TRBV7-9	few	TRBD1	TRBJ1-6	CASSLQTGGSPLHF	TGTGCCAGCAGCTTACAAACAGGGGGTTCACCCCTCCACTTT
TRBV2	many	NA	TRBJ2-5	CASSEAETTLMVTQYF	TGTGCCAGCAGTGAAGCGGAAACTACCCTCATGGTGACCCAGTACTTC
TRBV7-3	NA	NA	TRBJ1-4	CASSSTGSLATNEKLFF	TGTGCCAGCAGCTCTACAGGGTCGCTTGCAACTAATGAAAAACTGTTTTTT
TRBV12-3/TRBV12-4	many	TRBD1	TRBJ2-5	CASRKGGEWETQYF	TGTGCCAGCAGGAAAGGGGGCGAGTGGGAGACCCAGTACTTC
TRBV6-1	NA	TRBD2	TRBJ2-2	CASVSGAGELFF	TGTGCCAGCGTTAGCGGGGCCGGGGAGCTGTTTTTT
TRBV7-9	few	NA	TRBJ1-6	CASSPRVGRSPLHF	TGTGCCAGCAGCCCGAGGGTGGGTCGTTCACCCCTCCACTTT
TRBV6-4	NA	TRBD2	TRBJ2-7	CASSRAGAYEQYF	TGTGCCAGCAGTCGAGCGGGAGCTTACGAGCAGTACTTC
TRBV24-1	NA	TRBD1	TRBJ2-3	CATSDRQGNTDTQYF	TGTGCCACCAGTGACCGACAGGGCAACACAGATACGCAGTATTTT
TRBV20-1	NA	TRBD2	TRBJ2-3	CSAPRLAGLDTQYF	TGCAGTGCCCCCAGACTAGCGGGGTTAGATACGCAGTATTTT
TRBV7-3	NA	TRBD1	TRBJ1-1	CASSLIGTGTEAFF	TGTGCCAGCAGCTTAATAGGGACAGGGACTGAAGCTTTCTTT
TRBV3-1	many	NA	TRBJ1-6	CASSLRDGSPLHF	TGTGCCAGCAGCCTTCGGGACGGTTCACCCCTCCACTTT
TRBV6-6	many	TRBD2	TRBJ2-1	CASSYLSGLGYNEQFF	TGTGCCAGCAGTTACCTAAGTGGACTAGGATACAATGAGCAGTTCTTC
TRBV7-9	NA	NA	TRBJ2-6	CASSLVRGGGSGANVLTF	TGTGCCAGCAGCTTAGTCCGCGGAGGGGGCTCTGGGGCCAACGTCCTGACTTTC
TRBV7-9	few	NA	TRBJ2-7	CASSLVTGEQYF	TGTGCCAGCAGCTTAGTAACGGGGGAGCAGTACTTC
TRBV15	few	NA	TRBJ1-4	CATSRLGGLFSATNEKLFF	TGTGCCACCAGCCGTCTAGGCGGTCTCTTCTCCGCAACTAATGAAAAACTGTTTTTT
TRBV11-2	many	NA	TRBJ2-4	CASSSRQIAKNIQYF	TGTGCCAGCAGCTCTCGACAGATAGCCAAAAACATTCAGTACTTC
TRBV9	NA	NA	TRBJ2-3	CASSVAARTDTQYF	TGTGCCAGCAGCGTAGCGGCCAGGACAGATACGCAGTATTTT
TRBV6-1	many	NA	TRBJ2-7	CASSPIPGGISYEQYF	TGTGCCAGCAGCCCTATCCCGGGGGGCATTAGCTACGAGCAGTACTTC
TRBV20-1	many	NA	TRBJ1-1	CSAVQNTEAFF	TGCAGTGCCGTCCAAAACACTGAAGCTTTCTTT
TRBV6-1	few	TRBD1	TRBJ2-3	CASSDTGASTDTQYF	TGTGCCAGCAGTGATACAGGGGCCAGCACAGATACGCAGTATTTT
TRBV5-1	NA	TRBD1	TRBJ1-1	CASGTGTMNTEAFF	TGCGCCAGCGGGACAGGGACTATGAACACTGAAGCTTTCTTT
TRBV11-2	many	TRBD2	TRBJ2-2	CASSLLLAGANTGELFF	TGTGCCAGCAGCTTACTCCTAGCGGGAGCGAACACCGGGGAGCTGTTTTTT
TRBV11-2	many	NA	TRBJ1-1	CASSLEPGADTEAFF	TGTGCCAGCAGCTTAGAACCTGGGGCCGACACTGAAGCTTTCTTT
TRBV13	few	TRBD2	TRBJ2-1	CASSWTSHNEQFF	TGTGCCAGCAGTTGGACTAGCCACAATGAGCAGTTCTTC
TRBV3-1	few	NA	TRBJ2-5	CASSARTQETQYF	TGTGCCAGCAGCGCCCGTACACAAGAGACCCAGTACTTC
TRBV20-1	many	TRBD2	TRBJ2-3	CSAEEVASGTDTQYF	TGCAGTGCTGAAGAGGTGGCTAGCGGTACAGATACGCAGTATTTT
TRBV10-3	many	NA	TRBJ1-1	CAISESEGKGEAFF	TGTGCCATCAGTGAGTCAGAAGGGAAGGGGGAAGCTTTCTTT
TRBV5-1	NA	NA	TRBJ2-2	CASSQKPAPGELFF	TGCGCCAGCAGCCAGAAACCAGCGCCCGGGGAGCTGTTTTTT
TRBV11-3	many	TRBD1	TRBJ1-5	CASSLEQGALGQPQHF	TGTGCCAGCAGCTTAGAACAGGGGGCTTTAGGTCAGCCCCAGCATTTT
TRBV12-3/TRBV12-4	NA	NA	TRBJ1-2	CASSPSRRVSYTF	TGTGCCAGCAGTCCGTCCCGGAGGGTTAGCTACACCTTC
TRBV30	NA	NA	TRBJ2-1	CAWSQGGNINEQFF	TGTGCCTGGAGCCAGGGGGGTAATATAAATGAGCAGTTCTTC
TRBV9	few	TRBD1	TRBJ1-3	CASSETGSGSGNTIYF	TGTGCCAGCAGCGAGACAGGGAGTGGTTCTGGAAACACCATATATTTT
TRBV6-5	many	NA	TRBJ2-3	CASSYVRDADTQYF	TGTGCCAGCAGTTACGTCAGGGATGCAGATACGCAGTATTTT
TRBV6-5	NA	NA	TRBJ2-1	CASSYSRGFYNEQFF	TGTGCCAGCAGTTACTCGCGGGGTTTCTACAATGAGCAGTTCTTC
TRBV9	few	TRBD1	TRBJ1-2	CASSTGTANGYTF	TGTGCCAGCAGCACCGGGACAGCAAATGGCTACACCTTC
TRBV5-6	NA	TRBD2	TRBJ2-3	CASSLKLAGGPDTQYF	TGTGCCAGCAGCCTCAAACTAGCGGGGGGGCCGGATACGCAGTATTTT
TRBV30	many	NA	TRBJ2-3	CAWSVVADTQYF	TGTGCCTGGAGTGTGGTGGCAGATACGCAGTATTTT
TRBV3-1	many	NA	TRBJ2-5	CASSQERGGLGKTQYF	TGTGCCAGCAGCCAAGAGAGGGGAGGCCTAGGAAAGACCCAGTACTTC
TRBV2	NA	TRBD1	TRBJ2-1	CASSDRGLSYNEQFF	TGTGCCAGCAGTGACAGGGGGCTATCATACAATGAGCAGTTCTTC
TRBV18	many	NA	TRBJ1-1	CASSPREGGNTEAFF	TGTGCCAGCTCACCAAGAGAGGGGGGGAACACTGAAGCTTTCTTT
TRBV18	many	NA	TRBJ1-4	CASSTDNSEKLFF	TGTGCCAGCTCAACAGACAATTCTGAAAAACTGTTTTTT
TRBV10-3	NA	TRBD2	TRBJ2-2	CAIRNQGLAGELFF	TGTGCCATCAGGAACCAGGGACTAGCCGGGGAGCTGTTTTTT
TRBV2	NA	TRBD1	TRBJ1-1	CASGMAGGVGNTEAFF	TGTGCCAGCGGTATGGCAGGGGGCGTGGGGAACACTGAAGCTTTCTTT
TRBV7-8	many	NA	TRBJ2-5	CASTPRVADKETQYF	TGTGCCAGCACCCCCCGAGTAGCGGACAAAGAGACCCAGTACTTC
TRBV2	many	TRBD1	TRBJ1-2	CASSDAGTGVYGYTF	TGTGCCAGCAGTGATGCCGGGACAGGGGTTTATGGCTACACCTTC
TRBV29-1	few	NA	TRBJ2-5	CSVKTSGETQYF	TGCAGCGTTAAGACTTCTGGCGAGACCCAGTACTTC
TRBV12-3/TRBV12-4	NA	NA	TRBJ2-6	CASSLRRAGANVLTF	TGTGCCAGCAGTTTAAGGAGGGCTGGGGCCAACGTCCTGACTTTC
TRBV2	many	NA	TRBJ2-5	CASSERSRRGPRETQYF	TGTGCCAGCAGTGAACGAAGTCGGCGGGGGCCCCGAGAGACCCAGTACTTC
TRBV4-1	many	TRBD2	TRBJ2-1	CASSQVNSGWDGEQFF	TGCGCCAGCAGCCAAGTCAATAGCGGGTGGGATGGTGAGCAGTTCTTC
TRBV2	NA	TRBD2	TRBJ2-1	CASSPPLAGAYNEQFF	TGTGCCAGCAGCCCCCCACTAGCGGGTGCGTACAATGAGCAGTTCTTC
TRBV27	few	NA	TRBJ2-3	CASSRSSRRTRTDTQYF	TGTGCCAGCAGTAGGTCTAGCAGACGAACCCGCACAGATACGCAGTATTTT